What follows is one TCR beta chain and its context. This clonotype showed up many times. It lacks a known antigen. The sample holds no much larger clone one base away, and base qualities are not on file. V ends up 4 bases short and J 4 bases short, with an unmatched junction base count of 5. Via the germline V gene, CDR1 is SGHRS and CDR2 YFSETQ. Including the terminal cysteine and phenylalanine, the CDR3 comprises 14 residues. The read is trimmed to its CDR3 DNA, 42 bases read in frame from base 1. Ophthalmopathy patients were characterized by moderately to severely active disease, a Clinical Activity Score of at least 3, a NOSPECS grade of at least 4, and a disease duration under 3 months. Patients with other autoimmune diseases, uncontrolled infections, pregnancy or lactation were excluded from the study. Clinical symptoms, serum thyroxine, TRAb, thyroid ultrasound and orbital computed tomography were used for diagnosis. PBMCs were isolated from more than 9 ml of fresh peripheral blood by Ficoll-Paque density gradient centrifugation. Trizol reagent was used to extract the total RNA, and its quality was then checked on an Agilent 2100 Bioanalyzer.

The data stem from a study of Graves' ophthalmopathy and Graves' hyperthyroidism (dated by TCRdb to 2016 to 2019). Study-wide context: Peripheral blood was collected before any treatment was given, at the time of initial diagnosis. The study used TCR beta repertoire signatures to distinguish Graves' ophthalmopathy from Graves' hyperthyroidism and to predict progression to ophthalmopathy. In total, 135 blood samples were TCR-sequenced: 43 ophthalmopathy, some 75 hyperthyroidism and roughly 17 hyperthyroidism-to-ophthalmopathy patients. A discovery set of 100 or so patients (43 ophthalmopathy, about 55 stable hyperthyroidism) was enrolled to explore V-J signatures distinguishing ophthalmopathy from hyperthyroidism. For independent validation, a separate cohort was made up of some 19 hyperthyroidism patients plus 17 patients who later progressed from hyperthyroidism to ophthalmopathy. In several hyperthyroidism patients, the T-cell repertoire of thyroid tissue was compared with the T-cell repertoire of blood. Following sample collection, hyperthyroidism patients were given methimazole at a starting dose of 30 mg daily, and ophthalmopathy patients were given high-dose intravenous methylprednisolone. For training and testing, the 110 or so patients in the discovery cohort were randomly divided in a 7:3 ratio. Summary of the overall study and its limitations: In validation, the model predicted ophthalmopathy progression with about 71% sensitivity and approximately 75% specificity; some twelve predicted patients were CT-confirmed with GO in a median of around 6.5 months. Ophthalmopathy was separated from stable hyperthyroidism by the 13-signature model with around 89% sensitivity and roughly 83% specificity in cross-validation and with 80%/75% in the test set. No statistical method was used to set the sample size in advance, and the investigators knew which group each participant was assigned to. Among expanded thyroid clonotypes with frequency above 0.001, most also showed up in blood, which suggests that blood repertoires may reflect the thyroid immune response.

For repertoire sequencing, the TCR beta CDR3 regions were amplified from RNA transcripts. The first round was an RT-PCR using HTBI primers with the Qiagen OneStep RT-PCR kit, and this first round was followed by a second-round multiplex PCR, then size selection and purification. Libraries were sequenced on an Illumina HiSeq2000 using paired-end 100 bp reads. For the original study's pipeline: SOAPnuke was used to process the reads, throwing out any read that had adapters, had uncalled bases, had a mean Phred below 15, or lacked an exact constant-primer or identifier match. COPE v1.2.5 was used to merge the high-quality paired reads. Clonotypes were defined as unique nucleotide sequences and were aligned to IMGT TRB V, D and J references using MiTCR v1.1. The analysis was limited to V-J combinations with a frequency above 0.0001, which together covered 99.2% of repertoires. For each V-J combination, a TCR clonal expansion and chaos score was defined as F50 clonal expansion divided by the chaos observed in the TCRdist matrix. Features were reduced by Welch's t-statistics and random forest to around 13 V-J combinations, which fed a naive Bayes classifier. The Morisita-Horn index was used to measure how similar the thyroid and blood repertoires were. TCRdb handled the public reads itself, with Q25 trimming in fastp and clone calling in MiXCR, and kept productive beta chains. For every CDR3 protein sequence, its rows merge into one entry that carries the most common genes and DNA. The V and J calls come from TCRdb's annotation, not from the publication. The sample table lists 150,000 to 200,000 distinct CDR3 sequences, approximately 40% of them with a count of one. The ten top clones hold roughly 8.9% of the sample.

This receptor was identified in a man in his thirties or forties with Graves' ophthalmopathy. Donor details come from another sample of the same person, matched by shared clones. The V gene is TRBV5-1 and the J gene is TRBJ1-5, with 7 bases in between that match TRBD1. Sequenced: peripheral blood. CDR3 loop: CASSRDSPNQPQHF. The nucleotide sequence is TGCGCCAGCAGCCGGGACAGTCCTAATCAGCCCCAGCATTTT.